Only a few counts were recorded for the clone carrying this T cell receptor beta chain. Germline lookup yields CDR1 SNHLY and CDR2 FYNNEI. V was cut by 4 bases and J by 1 base, with 13 bases left in between. The CDR3 is made up of 15 amino acids. The source of the sample is a study of blood T cell repertoires in COVID-19. Produced via immunoSEQ multiplex PCR; TCRdb's table is partial and in-frame only. Here the sample spans 100,000 to 120,000 clones, more than 70% being singletons. V and J are TRBV2 and TRBJ2-5; weak D call: TRBD1 (5 bases). The sequence came from a woman aged 45 to 65 with acute or convalescent COVID-19. The specimen sequenced was peripheral blood. The CDR3 coding sequence is TGTGCCAGCAGTGCTGGACACGGCTCCCAAGAGACCCAGTACTTC. Its protein is CASSAGHGSQETQYF.